These 28 T cell receptor beta chains were sequenced from one sample in a study of T-cell memory formation after mild COVID-19. TCRdb analysed the 5' RACE reads with MiXCR anew, one entry per CDR3 protein. The sample lists about 310,000 distinct CDR3 sequences, less than 20% occurring once. The sequenced sample consisted of PBMCs or a T cell subset sorted from them (not recorded which). Receptor source: a man between 18 and 35 years old who had mild COVID-19 (a few samples of this study predate the infection). Cell type and time point are not known.

The chain employs TRBV7-3 and TRBJ2-4; possibly TRBD2 for D (5 bases). The CDR3 totals 15 residues. Germline CDR1 is SGHTA and CDR2 is FQGTGA. Trimming cost V 5 bases and J 7 bases, with 18 bases left between them. The CDR3 loop is CASSPSPGSGNIQYF. CDR3 bases: TGTGCCAGCAGCCCAAGCCCGGGGTCGGGGAACATTCAGTACTTC. Drawing the rest from reference TRBV7-3 and TRBJ2-4, the complete variable domain is GAGVSQTPSNKVTEKGKYVELRCDPISGHTALYWYRQSLGQGPEFLIYFQGTGAADDSGLPNDRFFAVRPEGSVSTLKIQRTERGDSAVYLCASSPSPGSGNIQYFGAGTRLSVL.

This clonotype was recorded at least ten times. The CDR3 DNA follows: TGTGCCAGCAGCCACAGCGGGGGCCCCGTCCGGGGAGGGTTCTTC. Its translation: CASSHSGGPVRGGFF. The chain combines TRBV11-2 with TRBJ2-1; TRBD2 agrees at 8 bases. J was trimmed by 15 bases and V by 5 bases; bases with no gene match: 18. CDR3 size: 15 residues. CDR1 is SGHAT, CDR2 FQNNGV, per germline.

The chain joins TRBV6-5 to TRBJ2-2; perhaps TRBD1 as D (5 bases). Trimming shortened V by 6 bases and J by 6 bases, and 14 bases separated the two germline ends. The germline CDR1 and CDR2 sequences are MNHEY and SVGAGI. This CDR3 spans 14 amino acids. CDR3 loop: CASRGRALAGELFF. The CDR3 coding sequence is TGTGCCAGCAGAGGCAGGGCTCTCGCCGGGGAGCTGTTTTTT.

V is TRBV7-8 and J is TRBJ1-1; TRBD1 aligns across 8 bases. Germline CDR1 SGHVS, CDR2 FQNEAQ. This CDR3 comprises 17 residues. The V gene end was trimmed by 5 bases and the J gene end by 9 bases; junction bases not matched to a gene: 20. DNA of the CDR3: TGTGCCAGCAGCGATCCTTCCGGGACAGGCGGTAGTATTCAAGCTTTCTTT. Its translation: CASSDPSGTGGSIQAFF.

The chain couples TRBV3-1 to TRBJ1-6; D unresolved. The V and J ends lost 5 bases and 8 bases respectively, with 13 bases between them. Germline values: CDR1 LGHDT, CDR2 YNNKEL (reference sequence). The CDR3 covers 14 residues. CDR3 DNA sequence: TGTGCCAGCAGCTACCTGAGCGGGGATTCACCCCTCCACTTT. Translated: CASSYLSGDSPLHF.

The V gene is TRBV30, the J gene TRBJ2-3, with 9 bases matching TRBD2. The V gene's germline CDR1 is GTSNPN and CDR2 SVGIG (reference sequence). V lost 2 bases, J lost 5 bases, and 11 bases stayed unmatched. There are 16 residues in the CDR3. CDR3: CAWSRGTRGGGDTQYF. In DNA, the CDR3 is TGTGCCTGGAGTAGGGGCACGCGGGGGGGAGGAGATACGCAGTATTTT.

This clonotype has just a few counts. The chain uses TRBV9 and TRBJ2-3, with D possibly being TRBD2 (6 bases). Looked up from germline, CDR1 is SGDLS and CDR2 is YYNGEE. The V end was cut by 2 bases, the J end by 7 bases, with 11 bases between. The CDR3 covers 13 residues. DNA of the CDR3: TGTGCCAGCAGCGTTAGTGGGGGGAATACGCAGTATTTT. Protein: CASSVSGGNTQYF.

This clonotype has just one count. The rearrangement links TRBV4-3 to TRBJ2-1; 8 bases align to TRBD2. V lost 1 base, J lost 0 bases, and 14 bases stayed unmatched. Germline V gene sequence: CDR1 LGHNA, CDR2 YSLEER. This CDR3 is built from 20 residues. The CDR3 DNA reads TGCGCCAGCAGCCAAGTTTCGGGGGGGGCCTTCTATAGCTCCTACAATGAGCAGTTCTTC. Translation gives CASSQVSGGAFYSSYNEQFF.

The genes are TRBV6-2 or TRBV6-3 and TRBJ2-3; D is unresolved. CDR1 MNHEY and CDR2 SVGEGT come from the germline V gene. V gave up 6 bases and J gave up 4 bases, with 8 bases separating them. This CDR3 comprises 12 residues. This CDR3 reads CASRAAADTQYF. For the CDR3, the DNA is TGTGCCAGCAGGGCCGCCGCAGATACGCAGTATTTT.

This chain links TRBV5-1 with TRBJ2-1, with a weak D call TRBD1 (6 bases). V dropped 2 bases and J dropped 8 bases, with 11 bases sitting between them. Germline V gives CDR1 SGHRS, CDR2 YFSETQ. The CDR3 covers 13 residues. The CDR3 DNA reads as TGCGCCAGCAGCTTAGGGGGTAAGGATGAGCAGTTCTTC. It is translated as CASSLGGKDEQFF.

The chain carries TRBV29-1 and TRBJ1-1; D unclear. Trimming took 5 bases from V and 1 from J, leaving 11 bases between them. Germline-derived CDR1 and CDR2 are SQVTM and ANQGSEA. The CDR3 sequence is 13 residues long. In DNA form, the CDR3 reads TGCAGCGTTTGTAGGGATGGGAACACTGAAGCTTTCTTT. Its protein is CSVCRDGNTEAFF.

This clonotype has a handful of counts. This sequence joins TRBV27 and TRBJ1-2; D unclear. Germline V lookup: CDR1 MNHEY, CDR2 SMNVEV (reference sequence). Trimming left V 1 base short and J 2 bases short, with 11 bases between. This CDR3 has 15 residues. As DNA, the CDR3 is TGTGCCAGCAGTTTATGGGGAAGGTCGAACTATGGCTACACCTTC. This sequence encodes CASSLWGRSNYGYTF.

V usage is TRBV7-3 and J usage is TRBJ2-5; the match to TRBD2 covers 9 bases. CDR3 size: 16 residues. The ends lost 0 bases at V and 5 bases at J; junction bases unmatched: 7. Per germline, CDR1 SGHTA and CDR2 FQGTGA. The CDR3 spells CASSLTVAGGHETQYF. The DNA of the CDR3 is TGTGCCAGCAGCTTAACAGTGGCGGGGGGGCATGAGACCCAGTACTTC.

The chain is built from TRBV5-1 and TRBJ2-5; 10 bases are a match to TRBD2. Germline V CDR1 and CDR2: SGHRS, YFSETQ. This CDR3 is built from 15 residues. Trimming took 0 bases from V and 5 from J; bases not matched to a gene: 4. CDR3 region: CASSLDGTSAETQYF. For the CDR3, the DNA is TGCGCCAGCAGCTTGGACGGGACTAGCGCGGAGACCCAGTACTTC.

The chain links TRBV4-1 to TRBJ1-6; 7 bases fit TRBD1. There are 15 residues in the CDR3. Germline assignment: CDR1 MGHRA and CDR2 YSYEKL. J was trimmed by 4 bases and V by 4 bases; bases with no gene match: 4. The CDR3 here is CASSPGQTYNSPLHF. DNA of the CDR3: TGCGCCAGCAGCCCGGGACAGACATATAATTCACCCCTCCACTTT.

The V call is TRBV12-5, the J call TRBJ1-4, with 9 bases that match TRBD1. This CDR3 has 13 residues. The germline gives CDR1 LGHNT, CDR2 FRNRAP. V lost 9 bases and J lost 7; bases outside the gene matches: 6. CDR3 in amino acids: CASRTGVAEKLFF. DNA of the CDR3: TGTGCTAGCCGGACAGGGGTGGCTGAAAAACTGTTTTTT.

The sample holds a few counts of this clonotype. This chain links TRBV12-3 or TRBV12-4 with TRBJ2-2, with 9 bases matching TRBD1. V gave up 5 bases and J gave up 6 bases; unmatched junction bases: 7. The CDR3 extends over 15 amino acids. DNA for the CDR3: TGTGCCAGCAGTCTAGGACAGGGGTTTCCCGGGGAGCTGTTTTTT. This gives the protein CASSLGQGFPGELFF.

The table lists this clonotype with a few counts. The chain joins TRBV7-9 to TRBJ1-1; unclear D gene. The germline gives CDR1 SEHNR, CDR2 FQNEAQ (reference sequence). The CDR3 is 15 residues long. V was trimmed by 5 bases and J by 0 bases, leaving 13 bases between them. DNA for the CDR3: TGTGCCAGCAGCCACCGGGCCAATTTGAACACTGAAGCTTTCTTT. It encodes CASSHRANLNTEAFF. Drawing the rest from reference TRBV7-9 and TRBJ1-1, the complete variable domain is DTGVSQNPRHKITKRGQNVTFRCDPISEHNRLYWYRQTLGQGPEFLTYFQNEAQLEKSRLLSDRFSAERPKGSFSTLEIQRTEQGDSAMYLCASSHRANLNTEAFFGQGTRLTVV.

This chain connects TRBV20-1 to TRBJ2-5, with a possible D match to TRBD1 (6 bases). Germline V gene sequence: CDR1 DFQATT, CDR2 SNEGSKA (reference sequence). Between the trimmed V and J ends, which lost 3 bases and 4 bases, there was a span of 12 bases. This CDR3 comprises 13 residues. CDR3 amino acids: CSARSVQGETQYF. DNA for the CDR3: TGCAGTGCTAGGTCGGTACAGGGAGAGACCCAGTACTTC.

V gene TRBV18 combines with J gene TRBJ1-4; no reliable D call. The CDR3 sequence is 15 residues long. Trimming removed 1 base at V and 1 base at J, with 7 bases between. The germline CDR1 and CDR2 sequences are KGHSH and LQKENI. The chain's CDR3 is CASSPRTLTNEKLFF. The CDR3 nucleotides are TGTGCCAGCTCACCACGGACCTTAACTAATGAAAAACTGTTTTTT.

This clonotype was seen ten or more times. The V gene is TRBV5-1, the J gene TRBJ2-2; the match to TRBD1 covers 7 bases. The CDR3 has 16 amino acids. Germline V CDR1 and CDR2: SGHRS, YFSETQ. Trimming removed 0 bases from V and 6 bases from J; junction bases left unmatched: 8. CDR3 sequence (DNA): TGCGCCAGCAGCTTGGACCCGAACAGGGGCGCCGGGGAGCTGTTTTTT. Translated, it gives CASSLDPNRGAGELFF.

The chain recombines TRBV11-2 with TRBJ2-7, with 11 bases matching TRBD1. V trimming: 4 bases; J trimming: 3 bases; junction bases outside the gene matches: 5. The CDR3 is 15 amino acids. Germline lookup yields CDR1 SGHAT and CDR2 FQNNGV. DNA of the CDR3: TGTGCCAGCAGCTCCACCGGGACAGGGGGCTACGAGCAGTACTTC. Translated: CASSSTGTGGYEQYF.

There are a few counts of this clonotype. The V and J genes are TRBV3-1 and TRBJ2-3; D ambiguous. Per germline, CDR1 LGHDT and CDR2 YNNKEL (reference sequence). The CDR3 runs 15 residues. V was pared by 1 base and J by 3 bases, with 11 bases between. The CDR3 sequence: CASSQVPIGTDTQYF. The CDR3 nucleotides are TGTGCCAGCAGCCAAGTCCCTATTGGGACAGATACGCAGTATTTT.

This clonotype has just a few counts. The V call is TRBV7-2, the J call TRBJ2-1, with 7 bases fitting TRBD2. Germline CDR1 is SGHTA and CDR2 is FQGNSA. This CDR3 comprises 15 residues. V shed 4 bases, J shed 4 bases, and the junction held 7 bases outside the gene matches. This CDR3 is CASSSQSGAYNEQFF. The CDR3 coding sequence is TGTGCCAGCAGCTCCCAAAGCGGGGCATACAATGAGCAGTTCTTC.

The sample holds a few counts of this clonotype. The junction departs from the called germline gene at one end, perhaps through a read error. This chain links TRBV6-2 or TRBV6-3 with TRBJ2-1; 13 bases align to TRBD2. This CDR3 has 12 residues. Germline-derived CDR1 and CDR2 are MNHEY and SVGEGT. This chain's CDR3 is CASSPRTSGGYF. The CDR3 DNA follows: TGTGCCAGCAGCCCCAGGACTAGCGGGGGCTACTTC.

This clonotype was observed a handful of times. V usage is TRBV6-5 and J usage is TRBJ1-6; 7 positions agree with TRBD1. V lost 0 bases and J lost 4; bases outside the gene matches: 6. This CDR3 has 17 residues. The V gene's germline CDR1 is MNHEY and CDR2 SVGAGI. The CDR3, as DNA: TGTGCCAGCAGTTACTCATCAGGGGGAGTATATAATTCACCCCTCCACTTT. Amino acids: CASSYSSGGVYNSPLHF.

V is TRBV6-6 and J is TRBJ1-1; D possibly corresponds to TRBD1 (5 bases). V gave up 2 bases and J gave up 6 bases, with 10 bases separating them. This CDR3 has 13 residues. Looked up from germline, CDR1 is MNHNY and CDR2 is SVGAGI (reference sequence). Written as DNA, the CDR3 is TGTGCCAGCAGTTACAAGAGGGGATCTGAAGCTTTCTTT. Translating gives CASSYKRGSEAFF.

This clonotype was found a few times. The V gene is TRBV7-3, the J gene TRBJ2-3; D call uncertain. CDR3 length: 15 amino acids. From germline, CDR1 is SGHTA and CDR2 FQGTGA. With 2 bases removed from V and 3 bases from J, the gap between germline ends came to 12 bases. CDR3 bases: TGTGCCAGCAGCTTATACGCTTCAAAGACAGATACGCAGTATTTT. Translation gives CASSLYASKTDTQYF.